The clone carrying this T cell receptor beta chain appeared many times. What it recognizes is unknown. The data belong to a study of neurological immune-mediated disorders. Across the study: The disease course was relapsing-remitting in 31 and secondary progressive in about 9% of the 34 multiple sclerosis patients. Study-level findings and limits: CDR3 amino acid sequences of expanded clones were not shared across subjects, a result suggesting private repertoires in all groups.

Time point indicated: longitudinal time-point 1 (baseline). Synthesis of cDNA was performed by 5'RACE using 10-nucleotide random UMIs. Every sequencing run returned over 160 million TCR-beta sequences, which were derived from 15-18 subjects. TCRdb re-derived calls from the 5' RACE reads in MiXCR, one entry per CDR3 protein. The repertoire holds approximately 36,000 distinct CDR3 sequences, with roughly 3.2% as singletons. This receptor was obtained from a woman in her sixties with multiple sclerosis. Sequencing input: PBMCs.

The CDR3 here is CASRRRQGVEAFF. CDR3 in DNA: TGTGCCAGCAGGCGTAGACAGGGTGTTGAAGCTTTCTTT. The rearrangement links TRBV3-1 to TRBJ1-1; 7 bases agree with TRBD1. Germline CDR1 LGHDT, CDR2 YNNKEL (reference sequence). This CDR3 is built from 13 residues. The J segment lost 7 bases and the V segment lost 6 bases, leaving 8 bases of the junction unmatched.